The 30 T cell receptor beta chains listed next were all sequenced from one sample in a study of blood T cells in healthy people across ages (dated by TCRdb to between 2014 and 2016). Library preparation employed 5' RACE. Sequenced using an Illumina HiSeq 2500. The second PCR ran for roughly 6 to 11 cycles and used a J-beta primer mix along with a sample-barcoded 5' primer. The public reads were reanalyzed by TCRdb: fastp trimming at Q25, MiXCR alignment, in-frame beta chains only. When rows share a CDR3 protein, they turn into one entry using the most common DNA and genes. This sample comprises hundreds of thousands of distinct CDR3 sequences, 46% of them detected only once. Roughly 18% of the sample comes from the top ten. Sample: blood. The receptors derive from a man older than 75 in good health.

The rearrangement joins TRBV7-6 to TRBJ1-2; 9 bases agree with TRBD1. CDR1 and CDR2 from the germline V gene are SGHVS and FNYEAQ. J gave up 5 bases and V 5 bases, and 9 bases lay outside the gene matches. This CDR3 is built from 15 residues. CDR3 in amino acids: CASSQNEGQGYGYTF. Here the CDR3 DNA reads TGTGCCAGCAGCCAAAACGAAGGACAGGGGTATGGCTACACCTTC.

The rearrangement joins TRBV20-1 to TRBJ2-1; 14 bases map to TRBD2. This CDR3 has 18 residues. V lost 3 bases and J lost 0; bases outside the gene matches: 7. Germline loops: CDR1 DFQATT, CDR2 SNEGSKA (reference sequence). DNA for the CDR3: TGCAGTGCTAGGGCCGGGACTAGCGGGAGTAGCTCCTACAATGAGCAGTTCTTC. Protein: CSARAGTSGSSSYNEQFF.

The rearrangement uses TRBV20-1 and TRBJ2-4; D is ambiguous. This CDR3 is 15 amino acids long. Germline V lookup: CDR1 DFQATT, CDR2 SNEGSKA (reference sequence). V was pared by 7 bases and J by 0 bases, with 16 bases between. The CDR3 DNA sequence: TGCAGTGTTCGTGACGAGCGAGTAGCCAAAAACATTCAGTACTTC. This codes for CSVRDERVAKNIQYF.

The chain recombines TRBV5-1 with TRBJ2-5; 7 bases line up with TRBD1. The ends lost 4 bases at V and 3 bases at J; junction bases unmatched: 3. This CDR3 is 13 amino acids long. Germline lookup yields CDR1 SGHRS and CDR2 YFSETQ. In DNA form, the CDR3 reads TGCGCCAGCAGCCGTACAGGGGAAGAGACCCAGTACTTC. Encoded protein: CASSRTGEETQYF.

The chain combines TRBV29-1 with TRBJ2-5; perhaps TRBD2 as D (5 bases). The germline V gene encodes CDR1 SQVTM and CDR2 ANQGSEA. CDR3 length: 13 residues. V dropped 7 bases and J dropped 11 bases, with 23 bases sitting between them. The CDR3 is CSGLAPSYNEQYF. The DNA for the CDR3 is TGCAGCGGTTTAGCGCCCTCCTACAATGAGCAGTACTTC. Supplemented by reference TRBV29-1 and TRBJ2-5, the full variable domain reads SAVISQKPSRDICQRGTSLTIQCQVDSQVTMMFWYRQQPGQSLTLIATANQGSEATYESGFVIDKFPISRPNLTFSTLTVSNMSPEDSSIYLCSGLAPSYNEQYFGPGTRLLVL.

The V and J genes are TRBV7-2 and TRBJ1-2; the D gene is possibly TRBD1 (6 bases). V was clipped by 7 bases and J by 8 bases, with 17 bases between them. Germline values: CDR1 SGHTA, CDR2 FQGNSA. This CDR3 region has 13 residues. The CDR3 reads CASTLRGGIGYTF. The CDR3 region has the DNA TGTGCCAGCACCCTAAGGGGGGGGATCGGCTACACCTTC.

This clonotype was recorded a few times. This chain's CDR3 is CASTNLNEQFF. The CDR3 coding sequence is TGTGCCAGCACTAACCTCAATGAGCAGTTCTTC. V and J are TRBV12-3 or TRBV12-4 and TRBJ2-1; no reliable D call. This CDR3 contains 11 residues. Trimming removed 7 bases at V and 6 bases at J, with 7 bases between.

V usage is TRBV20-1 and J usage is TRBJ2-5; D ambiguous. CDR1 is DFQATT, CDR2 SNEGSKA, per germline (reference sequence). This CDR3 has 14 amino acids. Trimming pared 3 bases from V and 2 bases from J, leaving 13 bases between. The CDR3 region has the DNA TGCAGTGCTAGGATAGAGGTGGGACAAGAGACCCAGTACTTC. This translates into CSARIEVGQETQYF.

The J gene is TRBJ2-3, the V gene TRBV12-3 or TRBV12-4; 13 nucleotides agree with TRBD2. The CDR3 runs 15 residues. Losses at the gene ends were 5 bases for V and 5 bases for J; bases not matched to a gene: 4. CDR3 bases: TGTGCCAGCAGTCCCACTAGCGGGAGGGAAGATACGCAGTATTTT. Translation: CASSPTSGREDTQYF.

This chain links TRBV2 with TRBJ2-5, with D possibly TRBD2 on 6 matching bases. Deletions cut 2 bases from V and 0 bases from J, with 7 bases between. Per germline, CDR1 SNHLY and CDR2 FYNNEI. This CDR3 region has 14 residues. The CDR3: CASSERGYQETQYF. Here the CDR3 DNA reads TGTGCCAGCAGTGAACGGGGGTACCAAGAGACCCAGTACTTC. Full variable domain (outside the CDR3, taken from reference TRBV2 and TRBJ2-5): EPEVTQTPSHQVTQMGQEVILRCVPISNHLYFYWYRQILGQKVEFLVSFYNNEISEKSEIFDDQFSVERPDGSNFTLKIRSTKLEDSAMYFCASSERGYQETQYFGPGTRLLVL.

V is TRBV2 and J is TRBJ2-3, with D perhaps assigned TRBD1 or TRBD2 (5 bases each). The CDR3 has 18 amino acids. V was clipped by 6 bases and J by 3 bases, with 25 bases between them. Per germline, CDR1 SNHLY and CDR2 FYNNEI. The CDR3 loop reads CASRSRDLGRKGTDTQYF. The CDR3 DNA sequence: TGTGCCAGCAGGAGTCGGGATTTGGGACGGAAAGGGACAGATACGCAGTATTTT.

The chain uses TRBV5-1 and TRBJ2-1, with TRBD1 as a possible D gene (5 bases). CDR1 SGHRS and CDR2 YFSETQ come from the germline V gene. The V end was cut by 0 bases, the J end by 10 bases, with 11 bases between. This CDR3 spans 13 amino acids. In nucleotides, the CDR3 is TGCGCCAGCAGCTTGGATCAGGGTAGGGAGCAGTTCTTC. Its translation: CASSLDQGREQFF.

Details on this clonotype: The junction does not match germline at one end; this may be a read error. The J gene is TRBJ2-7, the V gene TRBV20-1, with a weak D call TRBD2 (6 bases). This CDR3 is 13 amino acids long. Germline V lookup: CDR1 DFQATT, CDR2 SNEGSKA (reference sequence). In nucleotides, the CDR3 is TGCAGTGCTAGAGGGGACTTTGACTACAAGCAGTACTTC. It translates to CSARGDFDYKQYF.

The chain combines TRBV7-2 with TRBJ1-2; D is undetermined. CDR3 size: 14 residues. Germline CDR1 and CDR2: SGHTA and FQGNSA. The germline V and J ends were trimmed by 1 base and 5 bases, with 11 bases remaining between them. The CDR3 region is CASSLVTALYGYTF. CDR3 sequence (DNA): TGTGCCAGCAGCTTAGTAACAGCTCTATATGGCTACACCTTC. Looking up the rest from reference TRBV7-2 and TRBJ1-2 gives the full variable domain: GAGVSQSPSNKVTEKGKDVELRCDPISGHTALYWYRQSLGQGLEFLIYFQGNSAPDKSGLPSDRFSAERTGGSVSTLTIQRTQQEDSAVYLCASSLVTALYGYTFGSGTRLTVV.

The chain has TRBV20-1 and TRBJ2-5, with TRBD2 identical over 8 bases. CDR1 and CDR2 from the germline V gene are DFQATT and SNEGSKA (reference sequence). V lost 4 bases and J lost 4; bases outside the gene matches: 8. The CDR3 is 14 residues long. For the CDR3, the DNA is TGCAGTGCTACGGTAGCGGGGACGAGAGAGACCCAGTACTTC. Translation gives CSATVAGTRETQYF.

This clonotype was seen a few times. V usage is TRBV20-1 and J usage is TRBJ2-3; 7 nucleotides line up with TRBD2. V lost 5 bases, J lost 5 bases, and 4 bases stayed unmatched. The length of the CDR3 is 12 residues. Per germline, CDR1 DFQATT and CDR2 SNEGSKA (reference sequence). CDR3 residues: CSAVIAGDTQYF. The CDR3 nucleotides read TGCAGTGCTGTTATAGCGGGAGATACGCAGTATTTT.

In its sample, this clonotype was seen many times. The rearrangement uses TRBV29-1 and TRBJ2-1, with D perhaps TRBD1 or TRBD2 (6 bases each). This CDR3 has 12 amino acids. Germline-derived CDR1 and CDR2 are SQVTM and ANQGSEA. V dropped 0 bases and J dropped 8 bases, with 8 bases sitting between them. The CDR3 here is CSVEDGGDEQFF. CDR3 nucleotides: TGCAGCGTTGAAGACGGGGGCGATGAGCAGTTCTTC.

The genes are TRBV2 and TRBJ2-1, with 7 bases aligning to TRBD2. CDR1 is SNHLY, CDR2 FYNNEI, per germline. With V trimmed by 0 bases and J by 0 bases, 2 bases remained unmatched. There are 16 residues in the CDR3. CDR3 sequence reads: CASSEALADSYNEQFF. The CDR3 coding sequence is TGTGCCAGCAGTGAAGCTCTAGCGGACTCCTACAATGAGCAGTTCTTC.

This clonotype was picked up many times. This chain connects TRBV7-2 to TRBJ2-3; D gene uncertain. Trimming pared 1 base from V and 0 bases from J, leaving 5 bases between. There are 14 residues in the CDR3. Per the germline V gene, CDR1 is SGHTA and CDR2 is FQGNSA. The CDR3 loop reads CASSLGASTDTQYF. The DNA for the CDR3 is TGTGCCAGCAGCTTAGGGGCTAGCACAGATACGCAGTATTTT. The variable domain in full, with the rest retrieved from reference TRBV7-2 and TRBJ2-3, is GAGVSQSPSNKVTEKGKDVELRCDPISGHTALYWYRQSLGQGLEFLIYFQGNSAPDKSGLPSDRFSAERTGGSVSTLTIQRTQQEDSAVYLCASSLGASTDTQYFGPGTRLTVL.

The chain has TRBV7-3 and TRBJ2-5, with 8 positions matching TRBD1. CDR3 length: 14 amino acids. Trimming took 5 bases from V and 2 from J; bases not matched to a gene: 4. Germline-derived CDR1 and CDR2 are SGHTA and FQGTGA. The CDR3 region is CASSKDRAQETQYF. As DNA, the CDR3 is TGTGCCAGCAGCAAGGACAGGGCACAAGAGACCCAGTACTTC.

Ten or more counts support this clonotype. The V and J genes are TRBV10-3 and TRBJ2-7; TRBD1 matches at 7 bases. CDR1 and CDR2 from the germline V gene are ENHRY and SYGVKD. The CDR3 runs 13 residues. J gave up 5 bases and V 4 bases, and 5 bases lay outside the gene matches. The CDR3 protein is CAISGDRANEQYF. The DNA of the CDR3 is TGTGCCATCAGTGGCGACAGGGCCAACGAGCAGTACTTC.

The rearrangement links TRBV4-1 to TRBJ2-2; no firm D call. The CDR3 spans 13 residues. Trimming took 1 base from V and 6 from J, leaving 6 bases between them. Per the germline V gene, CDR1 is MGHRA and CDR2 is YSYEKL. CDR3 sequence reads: CASSQVLSGELFF. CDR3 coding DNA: TGCGCCAGCAGCCAAGTCTTGTCCGGGGAGCTGTTTTTT.

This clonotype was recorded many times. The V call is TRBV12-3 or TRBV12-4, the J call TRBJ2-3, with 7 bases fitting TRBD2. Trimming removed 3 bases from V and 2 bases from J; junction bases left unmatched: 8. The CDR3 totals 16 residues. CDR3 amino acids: CASSFLLAEDTDTQYF. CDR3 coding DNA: TGTGCCAGCAGTTTCCTGCTAGCGGAGGACACAGATACGCAGTATTTT.

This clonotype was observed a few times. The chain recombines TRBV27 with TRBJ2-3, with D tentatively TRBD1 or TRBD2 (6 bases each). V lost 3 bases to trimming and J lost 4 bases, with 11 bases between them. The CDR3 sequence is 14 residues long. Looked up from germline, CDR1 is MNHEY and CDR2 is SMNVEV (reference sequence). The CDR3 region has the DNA TGTGCCAGCAGTTTGGGGGGCGCCCCAGATACGCAGTATTTT. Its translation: CASSLGGAPDTQYF.

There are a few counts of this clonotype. The CDR3 DNA reads as TGCAGTGCGGGGCCGGCTAGCTGGGGAACCTACAATGAGCAGTTCTTC. It translates to CSAGPASWGTYNEQFF. V usage is TRBV20-1 and J usage is TRBJ2-1, with D perhaps assigned TRBD1 or TRBD2 (5 bases each). Germline-derived CDR1 and CDR2 are DFQATT and SNEGSKA (reference sequence). V lost 6 bases and J lost 2, with 20 bases in between. The CDR3 has 16 amino acids.

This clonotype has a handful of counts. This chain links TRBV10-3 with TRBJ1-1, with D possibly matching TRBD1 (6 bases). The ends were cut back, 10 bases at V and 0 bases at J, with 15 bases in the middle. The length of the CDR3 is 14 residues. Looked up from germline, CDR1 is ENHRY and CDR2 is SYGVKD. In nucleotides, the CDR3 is TGTGCCACCGGGGGGCGTGGGGTGAACACTGAAGCTTTCTTT. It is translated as CATGGRGVNTEAFF.

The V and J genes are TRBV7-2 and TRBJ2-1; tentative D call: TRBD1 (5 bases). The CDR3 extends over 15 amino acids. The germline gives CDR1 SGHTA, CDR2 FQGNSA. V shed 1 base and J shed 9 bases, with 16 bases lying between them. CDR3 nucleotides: TGTGCCAGCAGCTTAGTCTTCGACACAGGCACTGAGCAGTTCTTC. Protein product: CASSLVFDTGTEQFF.

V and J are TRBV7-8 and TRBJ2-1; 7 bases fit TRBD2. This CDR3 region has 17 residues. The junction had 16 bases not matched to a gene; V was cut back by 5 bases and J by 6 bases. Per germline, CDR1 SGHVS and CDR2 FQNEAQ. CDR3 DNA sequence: TGTGCCAGCAGCCGACTCGCGGGGTGGGAGGGCCTCAATGAGCAGTTCTTC. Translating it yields CASSRLAGWEGLNEQFF. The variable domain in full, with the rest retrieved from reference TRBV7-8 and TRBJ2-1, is GAGVSQSPRYKVAKRGQDVALRCDPISGHVSLFWYQQALGQGPEFLTYFQNEAQLDKSGLPSDRFFAERPEGSVSTLKIQRTQQEDSAVYLCASSRLAGWEGLNEQFFGPGTRLTVL.

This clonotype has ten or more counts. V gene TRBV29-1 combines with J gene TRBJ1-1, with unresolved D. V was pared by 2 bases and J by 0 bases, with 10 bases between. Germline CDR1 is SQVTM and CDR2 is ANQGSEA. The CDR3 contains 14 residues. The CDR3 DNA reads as TGCAGCGTTGAATGGGGATTGATGAACACTGAAGCTTTCTTT. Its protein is CSVEWGLMNTEAFF.

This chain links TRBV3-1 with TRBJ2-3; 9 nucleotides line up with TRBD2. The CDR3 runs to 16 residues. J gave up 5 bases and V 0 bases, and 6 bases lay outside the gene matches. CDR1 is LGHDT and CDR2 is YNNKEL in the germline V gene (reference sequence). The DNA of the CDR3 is TGTGCCAGCAGCCAAGAGGTAGCGGGAGCTAAAGATACGCAGTATTTT. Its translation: CASSQEVAGAKDTQYF.